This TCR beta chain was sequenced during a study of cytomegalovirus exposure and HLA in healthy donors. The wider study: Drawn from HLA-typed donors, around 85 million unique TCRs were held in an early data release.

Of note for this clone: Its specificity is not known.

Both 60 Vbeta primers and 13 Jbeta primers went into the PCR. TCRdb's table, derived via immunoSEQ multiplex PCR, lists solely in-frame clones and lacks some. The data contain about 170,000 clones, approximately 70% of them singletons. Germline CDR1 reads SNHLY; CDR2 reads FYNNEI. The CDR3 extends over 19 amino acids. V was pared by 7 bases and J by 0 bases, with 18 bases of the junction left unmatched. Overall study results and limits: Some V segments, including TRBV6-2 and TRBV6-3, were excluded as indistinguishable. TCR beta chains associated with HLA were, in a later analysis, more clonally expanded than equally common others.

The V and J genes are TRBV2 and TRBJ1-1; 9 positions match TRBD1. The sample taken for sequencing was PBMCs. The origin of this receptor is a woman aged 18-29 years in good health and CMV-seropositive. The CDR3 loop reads CASNQGTGGAGKMNTEAFF. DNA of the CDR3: TGTGCCAGCAACCAGGGAACAGGGGGCGCGGGGAAAATGAACACTGAAGCTTTCTTT.